This entry lists 20 T cell receptor beta chains sequenced from one sample in a study of OX40 agonist ivuxolimab in advanced cancers. Only in-frame clones appear in the TCRdb table, and some are missing; sequencing was by immunoSEQ multiplex PCR. The sample includes about 62,000 clones, roughly 90% of them seen just once. Sequences were derived from CD4+ or CD8+ T cells sorted from blood, sampled in a trial of the OX40 agonist ivuxolimab. The receptors come from an adult with an advanced solid tumor such as melanoma, head and neck, liver or kidney cancer.

The chain is built from TRBV10-2 and TRBJ2-2; D is unclear. The CDR3 has 15 residues. V was cut by 4 bases and J by 0 bases, with 9 bases left in between. Germline loops: CDR1 WSHSY, CDR2 SAAADI. The CDR3 nucleotides read TGCGCCAGCAGTGGGCTAGATTCGAACACCGGGGAGCTGTTTTTT. Its translation: CASSGLDSNTGELFF.

The chain combines TRBV29-1 with TRBJ1-6, with a weak D call TRBD1 (5 bases). The V and J ends lost 6 bases and 7 bases respectively, with 13 bases between them. CDR1 is SQVTM and CDR2 is ANQGSEA in the germline V gene. The CDR3 is made up of 13 amino acids. Written as DNA, the CDR3 is TGCAGCGTGGAGGTGACAGAGAATTCACCCCTCCACTTT. Protein product: CSVEVTENSPLHF.

V usage is TRBV7-2 and J usage is TRBJ2-7, with TRBD2 matching 12 bases. The length of the CDR3 is 15 residues. Germline CDR1 is SGHTA and CDR2 is FQGNSA. With 5 bases clipped from V and 1 base from J, the junction kept 3 bases outside the gene matches. The CDR3 region has the DNA TGTGCCAGCAGCCCTAGCGGGAGGGTATCCTACGAGCAGTACTTC. It yields the protein CASSPSGRVSYEQYF.

The chain uses TRBV14 and TRBJ2-7; D unresolved. The CDR3 spans 14 residues. Trimming shortened V by 1 base and J by 0 bases, and 7 bases separated the two germline ends. Germline lookup yields CDR1 SGHDN and CDR2 FVKESK. CDR3: CASSQGWSSYEQYF. In nucleotides, the CDR3 is TGTGCCAGCAGCCAAGGCTGGAGCTCCTACGAGCAGTACTTC.

The chain couples TRBV5-6 to TRBJ2-3, with D possibly matching TRBD2 (5 bases). The CDR3 contains 16 residues. V shed 2 bases and J shed 6 bases, with 19 bases lying between them. CDR1 is SGHDT, CDR2 YYEEEE, per germline. CDR3 region: CASSFSRLARRDTQYF. DNA for the CDR3: TGTGCCAGCAGCTTCTCCAGACTCGCCCGGAGGGATACGCAGTATTTT.

This sequence joins TRBV5-6 and TRBJ2-5, with 9 bases lining up with TRBD2. V shed 1 base, J shed 5 bases, and the junction held 3 bases outside the gene matches. CDR1 is SGHDT and CDR2 is YYEEEE in the germline V gene. This CDR3 has 14 residues. DNA of the CDR3: TGTGCCAGCAGCTTGCGTGCGGGAGGGGAGACCCAGTACTTC. Translated: CASSLRAGGETQYF.

This clone was recorded only once. This chain uses TRBV20-1 with TRBJ2-5, with D uncertain. Trimming took 5 bases from V and 5 from J, leaving 9 bases between them. Germline CDR1 is DFQATT and CDR2 is SNEGSKA (reference sequence). The CDR3 extends over 11 amino acids. CDR3: CSALRRETQYF. The CDR3 DNA reads TGCAGTGCTTTACGGCGGGAGACCCAGTACTTC.

The chain carries TRBV6-5 and TRBJ2-7, with D maybe TRBD1 (6 bases). CDR1 is MNHEY, CDR2 SVGAGI, per germline. The CDR3 consists of 14 residues. Trimming shortened V by 3 bases and J by 2 bases, and 11 bases separated the two germline ends. CDR3 coding DNA: TGTGCCAGCAGTTATCTGTCAGGGGCCTACGAGCAGTACTTC. This encodes CASSYLSGAYEQYF.

V usage is TRBV28 and J usage is TRBJ1-5; a possible D gene is TRBD1 (5 bases). With 6 bases removed from V and 2 bases from J, the gap between germline ends came to 11 bases. The CDR3 extends over 14 amino acids. CDR1 is MDHEN and CDR2 is SYDVKM in the germline V gene. The CDR3 DNA reads as TGTGCCAGCAGCCAGGGCTCGGGCAATCAGCCCCAGCATTTT. It is translated as CASSQGSGNQPQHF.

This chain joins TRBV9 and TRBJ1-1; no clear D. V gave up 0 bases and J gave up 1 base, with 4 bases separating them. The CDR3 runs to 13 residues. Germline V CDR1 and CDR2: SGDLS, YYNGEE. The CDR3 DNA reads as TGTGCCAGCAGCGTAGAGGAGAACACTGAAGCTTTCTTT. Encoded protein: CASSVEENTEAFF.

The rearrangement joins TRBV28 to TRBJ1-2; no clear D. The germline gives CDR1 MDHEN, CDR2 SYDVKM. This CDR3 comprises 14 residues. The V end was cut by 3 bases, the J end by 4 bases, with 12 bases between. Written as DNA, the CDR3 is TGTGCCAGCAGTTTGGGCGCAATTGCCTATGGCTACACCTTC. It is translated as CASSLGAIAYGYTF.

This rearrangement joins TRBV11-3 to TRBJ2-7; TRBD2 agrees at 12 bases. This CDR3 spans 14 amino acids. V was clipped by 6 bases and J by 3 bases; unmatched bases: 3. From germline, CDR1 is SGHNT and CDR2 YENEEA. DNA for the CDR3: TGTGCCAGCAGTGGACTAGCGGGATTCTACGAGCAGTACTTC. Translated, it gives CASSGLAGFYEQYF.

The CDR3 coding sequence is TGTGCCAGCAGCTTAGGACCGGGCCAAAATCAGCCCCAGCATTTT. Translation gives CASSLGPGQNQPQHF. This sequence joins TRBV7-6 and TRBJ1-5, with no clear D. Between the trimmed V and J ends, which lost 1 base and 4 bases, there was a span of 11 bases. Germline V gene sequence: CDR1 SGHVS, CDR2 FNYEAQ. The CDR3 has 15 amino acids.

The chain links TRBV12-5 to TRBJ2-5; TRBD2 agrees at 8 bases. V was pared by 0 bases and J by 5 bases, with 11 bases of the junction left unmatched. The length of the CDR3 is 17 residues. The germline V gene encodes CDR1 LGHNT and CDR2 FRNRAP. The CDR3 DNA reads as TGTGCTAGTGGTTTGGTACTTGGCTTAGGCGGGGGGGAGACCCAGTACTTC. It is translated as CASGLVLGLGGGETQYF. Using reference TRBV12-5 and TRBJ2-5 for the parts outside the CDR3, the full variable domain is DARVTQTPRHKVTEMGQEVTMRCQPILGHNTVFWYRQTMMQGLELLAYFRNRAPLDDSGMPKDRFSAEMPDATLATLKIQPSEPRDSAVYFCASGLVLGLGGGETQYFGPGTRLLVL.

V usage is TRBV6-5 and J usage is TRBJ2-3; D is tentatively TRBD1 or TRBD2 (5 bases each). V lost 4 bases, J lost 6 bases, and 14 bases lay in between. In germline, CDR1 is MNHEY, CDR2 SVGAGI. This CDR3 contains 14 residues. The CDR3 here is CASSLQDSTDTQYF. CDR3 bases: TGTGCCAGCAGTTTACAGGACTCGACGGATACGCAGTATTTT.

With respect to this clone: One junction end disagrees with the germline gene, perhaps due to a read error. The V call is TRBV19, the J call TRBJ2-2, with 7 bases aligning to TRBD2. Germline V gene lookup returns CDR1 LNHDA and CDR2 SQIVND (reference sequence). This CDR3 contains 16 residues. The CDR3 sequence: CASSIDSGGDTGELFF. The CDR3 DNA sequence: TGTGCCAGTAGCATAGACAGTGGGGGGGACACCGGGGAGCTGTTTTTT.

The genes are TRBV11-1 and TRBJ2-3; 10 bases line up with TRBD2. The J segment lost 6 bases and the V segment lost 7 bases, leaving 7 bases of the junction unmatched. This CDR3 is 14 amino acids long. The germline V gene has CDR1 SGHAT and CDR2 FQDESV (reference sequence). CDR3 DNA: TGTGCCAGCACCCAAGGACTAGCGGTTGATACGCAGTATTTT. It codes for CASTQGLAVDTQYF.

V usage is TRBV27 and J usage is TRBJ2-5; weak D call: TRBD1 (6 bases). The CDR3 has 13 amino acids. V was cut by 3 bases and J by 5 bases, with 10 bases left in between. Per germline, CDR1 MNHEY and CDR2 SMNVEV (reference sequence). DNA for the CDR3: TGTGCCAGCAGTTTCGAGAGGGGGGAGACCCAGTACTTC. Residues: CASSFERGETQYF.

This clone came up a few times. J is TRBJ2-5 and V is TRBV4-1, with 7 bases identical to TRBD1. The CDR3 is 17 amino acids. Losses at the gene ends were 5 bases for V and 0 bases for J; bases not matched to a gene: 12. Germline lookup yields CDR1 MGHRA and CDR2 YSYEKL. CDR3 bases: TGCGCCAGCAGCTTATATCCCCCGGGACAGAACCAAGAGACCCAGTACTTC. This translates into CASSLYPPGQNQETQYF.

This chain uses TRBV9 with TRBJ2-2, with 13 bases lining up with TRBD2. V lost 6 bases to trimming and J lost 1 base; unmatched junction nucleotides: 3. Looked up from germline, CDR1 is SGDLS and CDR2 is YYNGEE. The CDR3 covers 16 residues. The CDR3, as DNA: TGTGCCAGCACCAGGACTAGCGGGGGGAACACCGGGGAGCTGTTTTTT. Its translation: CASTRTSGGNTGELFF.